The 2 T cell receptor beta chains reported below all come from one sample, sequenced in a study of blood T cells in healthy people across ages. The second PCR ran about 6 to 12 cycles with a sample-barcoded 5' primer and J-beta primers. TCRdb reprocessed the 5' RACE reads via MiXCR and lists one record per CDR3 protein. The repertoire holds about 1.8 million distinct CDR3 sequences, with 49% as singletons. Sequenced material: blood. The receptors originated from a woman between 35 and 50 years old in good health.

The chain's CDR3 is CASSPPLGKSSYNSPLHF. CDR3 DNA sequence: TGTGCCAGCAGTCCCCCGTTGGGCAAGAGCTCCTATAATTCACCCCTCCACTTT. J is TRBJ1-6 and V is TRBV6-1; unclear D gene. V was pared by 5 bases and J by 0 bases, with 17 bases between. The germline V gene has CDR1 MNHNS and CDR2 SASEGT. The CDR3 totals 18 residues.

In this sample, this clonotype turned up a few times. The J gene is TRBJ1-2, the V gene TRBV20-1; D ambiguous. V shed 1 base and J shed 3 bases, with 15 bases lying between them. Germline V CDR1 and CDR2: DFQATT, SNEGSKA (reference sequence). The CDR3 consists of 15 residues. The CDR3 coding sequence is TGCAGTGCTAGAGCACCGGACCCCGGGGACTATGGCTACACCTTC. Protein product: CSARAPDPGDYGYTF.